This TCR beta chain was recovered during a study of blood T cell repertoires in COVID-19. For the study at large: Spain, Italy and the United States supplied samples that represented acute and convalescent COVID-19. PBMCs, B-cell-depleted T cells, or T cells provided the cDNA or gDNA that made up the material.

The germline gives CDR1 SGHNT, CDR2 YENEEA. The CDR3 has 14 amino acids. V trimming: 5 bases; J trimming: 4 bases; junction bases outside the gene matches: 3. In the original workflow: Nucleated cell counts were estimated from reference gene primer amplification. Profiled with immunoSEQ multiplex PCR; TCRdb holds only in-frame clones, not every one. V and J calls and clone size are those listed in that table; D and trimming were worked out from the DNA. The sample lists some 200,000 clones, around 84% occurring once. This clone was detected once. The chain is built from TRBV11-3 and TRBJ2-5; TRBD2 aligns across 11 bases. Sequenced material: peripheral blood. The sequence was obtained from a man aged 35-49 years with active or convalescent COVID-19. DNA for the CDR3: TGTGCCAGCAGCATAACTAGCGGGGGAGAGACCCAGTACTTC. Protein: CASSITSGGETQYF.